This T cell receptor (beta chain) was sequenced in a study of blood T cell repertoires in COVID-19. The CDR3 sequence is 16 residues long. Sequencing used immunoSEQ multiplex PCR; TCRdb keeps in-frame clones, though not all of them. Here the sample spans 150,000 or so clones, 87% being singletons. The sequence was obtained from a human donor in a cohort sampled during active COVID-19. Sequences were obtained from peripheral blood. The chain has TRBV21-1 and TRBJ2-7; the table gives TRBD2 as D, unverified against the DNA. TRBV21-1 is a listed pseudogene. CDR3 nucleotides: TGTGCCAGCAGCAAATGGAAAGCGGGGGGCAGCGACGAGCAGTACTTC. Residues: CASSKWKAGGSDEQYF.